Listed below are T cell receptor beta chains from one sample, sequenced in a study of OX40 agonist ivuxolimab in advanced cancers. Clones were read by immunoSEQ multiplex PCR, and TCRdb kept only the in-frame ones, dropping some. The table records 98,000 or so clones, roughly 95% of them present only once. The sequencing here drew on CD4+ or CD8+ T cells sorted from blood, taken in a trial of the OX40 agonist ivuxolimab. The receptor source for this set is an adult with an advanced solid tumor such as melanoma, head and neck, liver or kidney cancer. The CDR3 runs from the conserved cysteine through the conserved F or W. The D gene is left open where the match is weak. Some rows have no size entry. The others give once, few or many, or a class for an expanded clone.

v_call	clone_size	d_call	j_call	cdr3_aa	cdr3_nt
TRBV4-2	NA	NA	TRBJ1-1	CASSQVLNDAMNTEAFF	TGTGCCAGCAGCCAAGTATTAAACGATGCCATGAACACTGAAGCTTTCTTT
TRBV11-2	once	TRBD1	TRBJ2-7	CASRSAGGGYEQYF	TGTGCCAGCAGGTCAGCAGGGGGTGGCTACGAGCAGTACTTC
TRBV18	NA	TRBD1	TRBJ1-5	CASSLYDTGVKGPQHF	TGTGCCAGCTCACTGTACGACACAGGGGTTAAAGGGCCCCAGCATTTT
TRBV5-1	once	TRBD1	TRBJ2-3	CASSLTPGQGSTQYF	TGCGCCAGCAGCTTGACCCCGGGACAGGGGAGTACGCAGTATTTT
TRBV6-5	NA	NA	TRBJ1-3	CASSSPGSGNTIYF	TGTGCCAGCAGTTCCCCGGGGTCTGGAAACACCATATATTTT
TRBV6-6	NA	TRBD1	TRBJ1-6	CASSYVGQGASPLHF	TGTGCCAGCAGTTACGTAGGACAGGGGGCTTCACCCCTCCACTTT
TRBV6-5	once	NA	TRBJ2-7	CASRRAYEQYF	TGTGCCAGCAGGAGGGCTTACGAGCAGTACTTC
TRBV5-8	NA	NA	TRBJ2-7	CASTQGHTYEQYF	TGTGCCAGCACCCAAGGACACACTTACGAGCAGTACTTC
TRBV5-1	NA	NA	TRBJ1-3	CASSSGATPGNTIYF	TGCGCCAGCAGCTCGGGGGCAACCCCTGGAAACACCATATATTTT
TRBV28	NA	TRBD1	TRBJ1-2	CASSHYGTALFYTF	TGTGCCAGCAGTCACTACGGGACAGCCCTCTTCTACACCTTC
TRBV6-5	once	TRBD1	TRBJ2-1	CASSYSGTGGRVQFF	TGTGCCAGCAGTTACTCGGGGACAGGTGGCCGGGTGCAGTTCTTC
TRBV5-4	NA	NA	TRBJ1-4	CASSFQGTNEKLFF	TGTGCCAGCAGCTTCCAGGGAACTAATGAAAAACTGTTTTTT
TRBV27	NA	TRBD2	TRBJ2-3	CASRAGGLSTDTQYF	TGTGCCAGCAGAGCGGGGGGCCTGAGCACAGATACGCAGTATTTT
TRBV2	NA	TRBD1	TRBJ1-1	CASWEGQGRTEAFF	TGTGCCAGCTGGGAGGGACAGGGTCGCACTGAAGCTTTCTTT
TRBV28	once	NA	TRBJ1-3	CASSFAGARENTIYF	TGTGCCAGCAGTTTCGCGGGGGCGCGTGAAAACACCATATATTTT
TRBV6-5	NA	NA	TRBJ2-5	CASSYDLKMETQYF	TGTGCCAGCAGTTACGACCTGAAAATGGAGACCCAGTACTTC
TRBV7-2	NA	TRBD2	TRBJ2-1	CASSLGPLAGTNEQFF	TGTGCCAGCAGCTTAGGCCCGCTAGCGGGTACGAATGAGCAGTTCTTC
TRBV7-2	NA	NA	TRBJ1-1	CASSSRVRGTEAFF	TGTGCCAGCAGCTCGAGGGTCCGTGGCACTGAAGCTTTCTTT
TRBV7-2	NA	NA	TRBJ1-3	CASSLVRALLSGNTIYF	TGTGCCAGCAGCTTGGTCAGGGCCCTACTCTCTGGAAACACCATATATTTT
TRBV7-2	NA	NA	TRBJ1-1	CASSTQGNTEAFF	TGTGCCAGCAGCACCCAGGGGAACACTGAAGCTTTCTTT
TRBV7-2	NA	NA	TRBJ2-3	CASSPGSYTDTQYF	TGTGCCAGCAGCCCCGGCAGCTACACAGATACGCAGTATTTT
TRBV4-3	NA	TRBD2	TRBJ2-5	CASSQDYPAGSQETQYF	TGCGCCAGCAGCCAAGATTACCCAGCGGGGTCTCAAGAGACCCAGTACTTC
TRBV10-3	NA	NA	TRBJ1-1	CAISEGGGRTEAFF	TGTGCCATCAGTGAAGGGGGGGGCCGCACTGAAGCTTTCTTT
TRBV6-6	few	NA	TRBJ1-2	CASRGDGDGYTF	TGTGCCAGCCGTGGGGATGGCGATGGCTACACCTTC
TRBV6-1	once	TRBD1	TRBJ1-2	CASSGTAYYGYTF	TGTGCCAGCAGCGGGACAGCATATTATGGCTACACCTTC
TRBV4-3	NA	NA	TRBJ2-3	CASSPVKADTQYF	TGCGCCAGCTCTCCGGTTAAGGCAGATACGCAGTATTTT
TRBV7-8	NA	NA	TRBJ1-5	CASTPDRYGQPQHF	TGTGCCAGCACCCCAGACAGATACGGTCAGCCCCAGCATTTT
TRBV27	NA	TRBD2	TRBJ2-1	CASGTSGEAYNEQFF	TGTGCCAGCGGGACTAGCGGGGAGGCTTACAATGAGCAGTTCTTC
TRBV9	NA	NA	TRBJ2-1	CASSVGVGGSYNEQFF	TGTGCCAGCAGCGTAGGGGTGGGAGGCTCCTACAATGAGCAGTTCTTC
TRBV27	once	NA	TRBJ2-7	CASRSVDAYYEQYF	TGTGCCAGCAGGTCCGTGGACGCCTACTACGAGCAGTACTTC
TRBV7-9	NA	TRBD1	TRBJ1-3	CASSFGTGENTIYF	TGTGCCAGCAGCTTTGGGACAGGGGAAAACACCATATATTTT
TRBV21-1	once	NA	TRBJ2-7	CAPRSLAGCRYEQYF	TGTGCCCCCCGCTCTTTAGCGGGATGCAGATACGAGCAGTACTTC
TRBV30	NA	NA	TRBJ2-7	CAWSRDNSYEQYF	TGTGCCTGGAGTAGGGACAACTCCTACGAGCAGTACTTC
TRBV5-1	NA	NA	TRBJ2-3	CASSPGASSSTDTQYF	TGCGCCAGCAGCCCTGGGGCTAGCTCTAGCACAGATACGCAGTATTTT
TRBV5-1	NA	NA	TRBJ2-5	CASSLRDFPREETQYF	TGCGCCAGCAGCCTCCGGGACTTTCCCCGAGAAGAGACCCAGTACTTC
TRBV10-3	NA	TRBD2	TRBJ2-2	CAIREGAGELFF	TGTGCCATTCGGGAGGGGGCCGGGGAGCTGTTTTTT
TRBV9	NA	NA	TRBJ1-2	CASSVGGRDGYTF	TGTGCCAGCAGCGTAGGCGGGCGGGATGGCTACACCTTC
TRBV9	NA	NA	TRBJ2-7	CASSFDGSLEQYF	TGTGCCAGCAGCTTTGACGGGAGCCTCGAGCAGTACTTC
TRBV6-5	NA	NA	TRBJ1-1	CASSYSREVSEAFF	TGTGCCAGCAGTTACTCGCGGGAGGTTAGTGAAGCTTTCTTT
TRBV7-2	NA	NA	TRBJ1-1	CASSPNGGNTEAFF	TGTGCCAGCAGCCCTAATGGGGGGAACACTGAAGCTTTCTTT
TRBV2	NA	NA	TRBJ2-7	CASSENPRVRQYF	TGTGCCAGCAGTGAAAACCCCCGAGTGAGGCAGTACTTC
TRBV9	NA	TRBD2	TRBJ2-1	CASSFRTSGSSYNEQFF	TGTGCCAGCAGCTTCCGGACTAGCGGGAGCTCCTACAATGAGCAGTTCTTC
TRBV4-1	NA	NA	TRBJ1-2	CASSQVWSGNYGYTF	TGCGCCAGCAGCCAAGTGTGGTCAGGGAACTATGGCTACACCTTC
TRBV7-3	NA	NA	TRBJ2-5	CASSSRGGEVTQYF	TGTGCCAGCAGCTCTCGGGGCGGCGAGGTGACCCAGTACTTC
TRBV18	once	TRBD1	TRBJ2-2	CASSLTVGQGANTGELFF	TGTGCCAGCTCACTAACGGTTGGACAGGGGGCGAACACCGGGGAGCTGTTTTTT
TRBV6-5	NA	NA	TRBJ1-4	CASSEQGGNEKLFF	TGTGCCAGCAGTGAACAGGGTGGTAATGAAAAACTGTTTTTT
TRBV7-8	NA	TRBD1	TRBJ1-1	CASSLGQGLMNTEAFF	TGTGCCAGCAGCTTGGGACAGGGCCTCATGAACACTGAAGCTTTCTTT
TRBV7-9	NA	TRBD1	TRBJ1-6	CASSSGTDNSPLHF	TGTGCCAGCAGCTCCGGGACAGACAATTCACCCCTCCACTTT
TRBV10-1	few	NA	TRBJ1-1	CASSESLYREAFF	TGCGCCAGCAGTGAGTCACTCTACCGTGAAGCTTTCTTT
TRBV5-6	NA	NA	TRBJ1-2	CATKTRDLTLRTETF	TGTGCCACCAAAACGCGGGACCTCACGTTAAGAACGGAGACCTTC
TRBV19	NA	NA	TRBJ2-3	CASSIGGVSTDTQYF	TGTGCCAGTAGTATAGGAGGGGTCAGCACAGATACGCAGTATTTT
TRBV29-1	NA	TRBD2	TRBJ2-5	CSAGTSGSPETQYF	TGCAGCGCCGGGACTAGCGGGAGTCCAGAGACCCAGTACTTC
TRBV7-6	NA	NA	TRBJ1-1	CASSLVAGSNTEAFF	TGTGCCAGCAGCTTAGTAGCGGGCAGTAACACTGAAGCTTTCTTT
TRBV6-4	once	TRBD1	TRBJ2-7	CASIKPPDRLTYEQYF	TGTGCCAGCATCAAACCCCCGGACAGGCTTACCTACGAGCAGTACTTC
TRBV19	NA	NA	TRBJ2-5	CASKGWAQETQYF	TGTGCCAGTAAGGGGTGGGCGCAAGAGACCCAGTACTTC
TRBV21-1	NA	NA	TRBJ1-4	CASSRETGQRLEKLFF	TGTGCCAGCAGCAGAGAAACAGGGCAGAGGCTTGAAAAACTGTTTTTT
TRBV15	NA	NA	TRBJ1-1	CATGKAGSLNTEAFF	TGTGCCACCGGAAAGGCAGGGAGTCTGAACACTGAAGCTTTCTTT
TRBV10-1	once	TRBD1	TRBJ1-2	CASSPGTGPYGYTF	TGCGCCAGCAGTCCTGGGACAGGGCCTTATGGCTACACCTTC
TRBV18	NA	TRBD1	TRBJ2-1	CASSPEDRASYNEQFF	TGTGCCAGCTCACCCGAGGACAGGGCCTCCTACAATGAGCAGTTCTTC
TRBV4-3	few	NA	TRBJ2-7	CASSQAPTSYEQYF	TGCGCCAGCAGCCAAGCACCCACCTCCTACGAGCAGTACTTC